Below, 14 T cell receptor beta chains from the same sample are listed, as sequenced in a study of OX40 agonist ivuxolimab in advanced cancers. The method was immunoSEQ multiplex PCR; TCRdb's version includes in-frame clones alone and lacks a portion of them. The sample includes approximately 70,000 clones, about nine tenths of them seen just once. This material consisted of CD4+ or CD8+ T cells sorted from blood, taken in a trial of the OX40 agonist ivuxolimab. These receptor sequences come from an adult with an advanced solid tumor such as melanoma, head and neck, liver or kidney cancer.

CDR3 residues: CASKRQAGSGNTIYF. CDR3 DNA sequence: TGTGCCAGCAAGAGACAGGCGGGGTCTGGAAACACCATATATTTT. The rearrangement links TRBV6-5 to TRBJ1-3; the D gene is possibly TRBD1 (6 bases). V lost 7 bases to trimming and J lost 1 base, with 14 bases between them. CDR1 is MNHEY, CDR2 SVGAGI, per germline. The CDR3 covers 15 residues.

The chain carries TRBV7-3 and TRBJ2-7; D may match TRBD1 or TRBD2 (6 bases each). This CDR3 is 14 amino acids long. Trimming took 0 bases from V and 6 from J, leaving 12 bases between them. In germline, CDR1 is SGHTA, CDR2 FQGTGA. CDR3 nucleotides: TGTGCCAGCAGCTTAACCCCGGGGGCCGGCGAGCAGTACTTC. Translating it yields CASSLTPGAGEQYF.

The chain joins TRBV23-1 to TRBJ1-3; D not resolved. TRBV23-1 is an ORF; its function is uncertain. This CDR3 contains 13 residues. V was pared by 11 bases and J by 0 bases, with 11 bases between. The CDR3 DNA reads as TGCGCCGCTGCCGCTTACTCTGGAAACACCATATATTTT. The encoded protein is CAAAAYSGNTIYF.

The chain carries TRBV29-1 and TRBJ2-2; 8 bases map to TRBD1. This CDR3 contains 15 residues. V dropped 5 bases and J dropped 7; count of bases not matched to a gene: 12. Looked up from germline, CDR1 is SQVTM and CDR2 is ANQGSEA. The CDR3 DNA reads as TGCAGCGTTCGGTTTGGGCAGGGGGCGATCGGGGAGCTGTTTTTT. Translated: CSVRFGQGAIGELFF.

This chain joins TRBV18 and TRBJ1-1; possible D gene TRBD1, 5 bases. This CDR3 has 13 residues. Trimming stripped 0 bases from V and 11 bases from J, with 13 bases between. Germline CDR1 and CDR2: KGHSH and LQKENI. The DNA of the CDR3 is TGTGCCAGCTCACCACCGACGGGGCTAACGGCTTTCTTT. Residues: CASSPPTGLTAFF. The entire variable domain, with the rest obtained from reference TRBV18 and TRBJ1-1, is as follows: NAGVMQNPRHLVRRRGQEARLRCSPMKGHSHVYWYRQLPEEGLKFMVYLQKENIIDESGMPKERFSAEFPKEGPSILRIQQVVRGDSAAYFCASSPPTGLTAFFGQGTRLTVV.

The chain couples TRBV9 to TRBJ1-1; D is uncertain. Germline loops: CDR1 SGDLS, CDR2 YYNGEE. The V end lost 4 bases, the J end lost 5 bases, and 15 bases lay between the germline ends. This CDR3 contains 14 residues. For the CDR3, the DNA is TGTGCCAGCAGCTTCCGACCCGATGTAACTGAAGCTTTCTTT. Residues: CASSFRPDVTEAFF.

This chain connects TRBV28 to TRBJ2-3; possibly TRBD1 for D (6 bases). Germline CDR1 is MDHEN and CDR2 is SYDVKM. This CDR3 is built from 16 residues. Trimming removed 6 bases from V and 5 bases from J, with 21 bases in between. For the CDR3, the DNA is TGTGCCAGCAGATCCACTCCCAGAATAGGGGGAGATACGCAGTATTTT. This codes for CASRSTPRIGGDTQYF.

The rearrangement uses TRBV7-9 and TRBJ2-7; the D gene is possibly TRBD2 (6 bases). In germline, CDR1 is SEHNR, CDR2 FQNEAQ (reference sequence). The CDR3 runs to 13 residues. Trimming stripped 11 bases from V and 2 bases from J, with 16 bases between. DNA of the CDR3: TGTGCCTTGACTAGACCTCCTCCCTACGAGCAGTACTTC. Translated, it gives CALTRPPPYEQYF.

J is TRBJ1-6 and V is TRBV30; D gene uncertain. The CDR3 totals 12 residues. The germline gives CDR1 GTSNPN, CDR2 SVGIG (reference sequence). V dropped 0 bases and J dropped 10 bases, with 7 bases sitting between them. CDR3 sequence (DNA): TGTGCCTGGAGTGTTGCACGATCACCCCTCCACTTT. Translated, it gives CAWSVARSPLHF.

The rearrangement uses TRBV30 and TRBJ1-1, with D possibly being TRBD1 (5 bases). There are 11 residues in the CDR3. V was shortened by 8 bases and J by 10 bases, with 17 bases between the two germline ends. CDR1 and CDR2 from the germline V gene are GTSNPN and SVGIG (reference sequence). CDR3 bases: TGTGCCACGCAGGGTGGTGCGGTAGCTTTCTTT. Amino acid sequence: CATQGGAVAFF.

The chain combines TRBV5-4 with TRBJ2-3; TRBD1 or TRBD2 may be the D gene (5 bases each). The CDR3 is made up of 14 amino acids. The ends were cut back, 5 bases at V and 0 bases at J, with 10 bases in the middle. Germline CDR1 is SGHNT and CDR2 is YYREEE (reference sequence). CDR3 nucleotide sequence: TGTGCCAGCAGTCCCGGGGCTAGCACAGATACGCAGTATTTT. Protein sequence: CASSPGASTDTQYF.

This clone was counted a single time. The rearrangement uses TRBV29-1 and TRBJ2-5; weak D call: TRBD2 (6 bases). CDR3 length: 14 residues. Germline loops: CDR1 SQVTM, CDR2 ANQGSEA. V lost 0 bases, J lost 2 bases, and 10 bases lay in between. The CDR3 spells CSVEESGLQETQYF. The CDR3 region has the DNA TGCAGCGTTGAAGAAAGTGGACTACAAGAGACCCAGTACTTC.

The J gene is TRBJ1-1, the V gene TRBV6-6; possible D gene TRBD1, 5 bases. Germline V gene sequence: CDR1 MNHNY, CDR2 SVGAGI (reference sequence). The CDR3 contains 14 residues. V dropped 4 bases and J dropped 4 bases, with 13 bases sitting between them. CDR3 sequence reads: CASSFQGRVTEAFF. The CDR3 bases are TGTGCCAGCAGTTTTCAGGGTAGAGTCACTGAAGCTTTCTTT.

The rearrangement uses TRBV4-2 and TRBJ2-1, with D perhaps given as TRBD1 or TRBD2 (5 bases each). The germline V and J ends were trimmed by 8 bases and 15 bases, with 14 bases remaining between them. The CDR3 totals 10 residues. Germline V gene lookup returns CDR1 LGHNA and CDR2 YNFKEQ. Here the CDR3 DNA reads TGTGCCAGCGAGGGGAGTTCTCTGTTCTTC. The encoded protein is CASEGSSLFF.